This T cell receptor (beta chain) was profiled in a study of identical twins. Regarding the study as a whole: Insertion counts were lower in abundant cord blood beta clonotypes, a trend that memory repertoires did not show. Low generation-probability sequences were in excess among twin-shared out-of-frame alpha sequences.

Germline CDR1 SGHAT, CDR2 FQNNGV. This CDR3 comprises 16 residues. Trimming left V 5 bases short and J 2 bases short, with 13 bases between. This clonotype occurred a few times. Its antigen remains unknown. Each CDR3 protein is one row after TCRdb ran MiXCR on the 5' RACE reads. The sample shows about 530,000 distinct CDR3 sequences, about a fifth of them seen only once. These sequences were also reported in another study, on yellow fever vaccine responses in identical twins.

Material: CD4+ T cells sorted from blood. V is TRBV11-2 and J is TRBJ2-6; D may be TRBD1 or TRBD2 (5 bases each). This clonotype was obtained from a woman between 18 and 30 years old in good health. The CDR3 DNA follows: TGTGCCAGCAGCACCTTAGTGGGGGCTGGGGCCAACGTCCTGACTTTC. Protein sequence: CASSTLVGAGANVLTF.